A single sample gave rise to the 4 T cell receptor beta chains below, sequenced in a study of shared clonotypes between healthy human individuals. Clones were read by immunoSEQ multiplex PCR, and TCRdb kept only the in-frame ones, dropping some. Altogether roughly 2.4 million clones are present, roughly 95% being singletons, with the ten largest covering around 0.13%. The sequenced material came from naive CD4+ T cells sorted from blood. As to subset: CD45RA+ positively selected. These receptors came from a man aged 18-30 years in good health.

V and J are TRBV7-8 and TRBJ2-1; 11 nucleotides align to TRBD2. V gave up 4 bases and J gave up 5 bases; unmatched junction bases: 4. The CDR3 runs 15 residues. CDR1 SGHVS and CDR2 FQNEAQ come from the germline V gene. In nucleotides, the CDR3 is TGTGCCAGCAGCTCGGGGACTAGCGGAGACAATGAGCAGTTCTTC. Protein sequence: CASSSGTSGDNEQFF.

The rearrangement links TRBV5-4 to TRBJ1-1; D is possibly TRBD1 (6 bases). CDR1 is SGHNT and CDR2 is YYREEE in the germline V gene (reference sequence). V was clipped by 5 bases and J by 7 bases, with 18 bases between them. The CDR3 has 14 amino acids. The CDR3: CASRLQGKQVEAFF. DNA for the CDR3: TGTGCCAGCAGATTACAGGGAAAACAGGTTGAAGCTTTCTTT.

The rearrangement uses TRBV6-1 and TRBJ2-1; 10 bases fit TRBD1. The germline gives CDR1 MNHNS, CDR2 SASEGT. This CDR3 has 14 residues. The trim removed 5 bases at V and 11 bases at J, leaving 9 bases unmatched. The chain's CDR3 is CASSQGGQGEKQFF. The CDR3 nucleotides read TGTGCCAGCAGTCAGGGAGGACAGGGGGAAAAGCAGTTCTTC.

The CDR3 nucleotides read TGTGCCTGGAGTGTAGGGCGAGCCGAAGGTGATGAGCAGTTCTTC. Its protein is CAWSVGRAEGDEQFF. The V and J genes are TRBV30 and TRBJ2-1; D gene uncertain. V lost 0 bases to trimming and J lost 8 bases, with 17 bases between them. The CDR3 spans 15 residues. Germline V gene sequence: CDR1 GTSNPN, CDR2 SVGIG (reference sequence).